The rows below give T cell receptor beta chains drawn from one sample of a study of T-cell memory formation after mild COVID-19. TCRdb re-called the 5' RACE reads through MiXCR, storing one row per CDR3 protein. Of about 430,000 distinct CDR3 sequences in the sample, approximately 19% are singletons; the top ten hold roughly 21%. Material: PBMCs or a T cell subset sorted from them (not recorded which). These receptors originate from a man between 18 and 29 years old who had mild COVID-19 (a few samples of this study predate the infection). Cell type and time point are not known. The CDR3 runs from the conserved cysteine through the conserved F or W. A D gene is named only where the DNA matches it firmly. The listing skips clone size in some rows; elsewhere it reads once, few, many or a size class.

d_call j_call v_call clone_size cdr3_aa cdr3_nt
TRBD1 TRBJ1-2 TRBV20-1 many CSASGTGWSTAGYTF TGCAGTGCGAGCGGGACAGGCTGGAGTACGGCTGGCTACACCTTC
. TRBJ2-7 TRBV7-9 . CASSARDTMVYEQYF TGTGCCAGCAGCGCACGGGATACCATGGTGTACGAGCAGTACTTC
TRBD2 TRBJ2-3 TRBV7-2 . CASSLNQRGSTDTQYF TGTGCCAGCAGCTTAAACCAGCGGGGGAGCACAGATACGCAGTATTTT
TRBD2 TRBJ2-1 TRBV5-1 . CASTEAGAYNEQFF TGCGCCAGCACCGAAGCGGGGGCCTACAATGAGCAGTTCTTC
TRBD1 TRBJ1-1 TRBV18 . CASSENRGTTAEAFF TGTGCCAGCTCCGAAAACAGGGGGACTACAGCTGAAGCTTTCTTT
. TRBJ1-1 TRBV5-1 . CASSLDRREAFF TGCGCCAGCAGCTTGGATCGCCGGGAAGCTTTCTTT
. TRBJ2-3 TRBV27 . CASSLDGSADTQYF TGTGCCAGCAGTTTAGACGGGTCGGCAGATACGCAGTATTTT
. TRBJ1-5 TRBV20-1 few CSASREGANQPQHF TGCAGTGCTAGCCGTGAAGGGGCGAATCAGCCCCAGCATTTT
TRBD1 TRBJ1-6 TRBV10-3 . CAISEATGVNSPLHF TGTGCCATCAGTGAGGCAACAGGGGTAAATTCACCCCTCCACTTT
. TRBJ1-1 TRBV19 . CASGRRNTEAFF TGTGCCAGTGGGAGGAGGAACACTGAAGCTTTCTTT
TRBD1 TRBJ2-4 TRBV6-2/TRBV6-3 few CASNRQGQNIQYF TGTGCCAGCAACCGACAGGGACAAAACATTCAGTACTTC
TRBD2 TRBJ2-7 TRBV4-1 few CASSQGLIGGIYEQYF TGCGCCAGCAGCCAAGGGTTGATCGGGGGGATTTACGAGCAGTACTTC
. TRBJ2-1 TRBV10-3 . CAIRSPHRSSYNEQFF TGTGCCATCAGGAGCCCCCACCGGAGCTCCTACAATGAGCAGTTCTTC
TRBD1 TRBJ1-2 TRBV28 . CASSSPGQGIGYTF TGTGCCAGCAGCTCACCGGGACAGGGGATAGGCTACACCTTC
TRBD1 TRBJ2-3 TRBV30 few CAWSGQDADTQYF TGTGCCTGGTCGGGACAGGACGCAGATACGCAGTATTTT
. TRBJ1-1 TRBV7-2 . CARSPRVVGAGAFF TGTGCCAGAAGCCCCCGGGTGGTGGGGGCGGGAGCTTTCTTT
TRBD2 TRBJ2-1 TRBV12-3/TRBV12-4 . CASRQGLATYNEQFF TGTGCCAGCAGGCAGGGACTAGCGACCTACAATGAGCAGTTCTTC
. TRBJ1-1 TRBV7-9 few CASSFGVSEAFF TGTGCCAGCAGCTTTGGGGTTTCTGAAGCTTTCTTT
. TRBJ1-6 TRBV27 few CASRGRLEGVYNSPLHF TGTGCCAGCAGGGGCCGACTCGAGGGGGTTTATAATTCACCCCTCCACTTT
. TRBJ2-3 TRBV29-1 few CSVEENGGPGTDTQYF TGCAGCGTTGAAGAGAACGGGGGGCCGGGCACAGATACGCAGTATTTT
. TRBJ1-4 TRBV7-2 . CASSLPPYEKLFF TGTGCCAGCAGTTTACCCCCTTATGAAAAACTGTTTTTT
TRBD2 TRBJ2-5 TRBV6-2/TRBV6-3 few CASSQTSGEETQYF TGTGCCAGCAGTCAGACTAGCGGGGAAGAGACCCAGTACTTC